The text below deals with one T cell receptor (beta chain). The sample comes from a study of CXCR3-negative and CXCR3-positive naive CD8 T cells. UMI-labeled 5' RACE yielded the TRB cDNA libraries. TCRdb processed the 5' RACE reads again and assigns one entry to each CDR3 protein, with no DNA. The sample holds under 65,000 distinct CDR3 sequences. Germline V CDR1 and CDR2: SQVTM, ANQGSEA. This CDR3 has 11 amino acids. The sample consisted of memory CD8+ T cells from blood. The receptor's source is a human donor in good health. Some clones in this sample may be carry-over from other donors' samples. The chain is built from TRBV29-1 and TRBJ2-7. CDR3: CSGGVGSEQYF.